This TCR beta chain was recovered during a study of T cell changes during pregnancy in multiple sclerosis. This clone was found once. TCRdb's copy holds only in-frame clones and misses some; the assay was immunoSEQ multiplex PCR. The sample consists of about 67,000 clones, 91% of them appearing once. The TCR was taken from a female donor with multiple sclerosis, enrolled in a pregnancy study. Sequences were derived from peripheral blood, sampled in the second trimester of pregnancy.

CDR3 coding DNA: TGTGCCAGCAGCTCTCAGACAGGGGAGGTTGGGCAGTTCTTC. Protein: CASSSQTGEVGQFF. This chain uses TRBV9 with TRBJ2-1; 8 nucleotides match TRBD1. Germline trimming cut 4 bases from V and 12 bases from J; bases unmatched to any gene: 12. The CDR3 spans 14 residues. Germline V gives CDR1 SGDLS, CDR2 YYNGEE.